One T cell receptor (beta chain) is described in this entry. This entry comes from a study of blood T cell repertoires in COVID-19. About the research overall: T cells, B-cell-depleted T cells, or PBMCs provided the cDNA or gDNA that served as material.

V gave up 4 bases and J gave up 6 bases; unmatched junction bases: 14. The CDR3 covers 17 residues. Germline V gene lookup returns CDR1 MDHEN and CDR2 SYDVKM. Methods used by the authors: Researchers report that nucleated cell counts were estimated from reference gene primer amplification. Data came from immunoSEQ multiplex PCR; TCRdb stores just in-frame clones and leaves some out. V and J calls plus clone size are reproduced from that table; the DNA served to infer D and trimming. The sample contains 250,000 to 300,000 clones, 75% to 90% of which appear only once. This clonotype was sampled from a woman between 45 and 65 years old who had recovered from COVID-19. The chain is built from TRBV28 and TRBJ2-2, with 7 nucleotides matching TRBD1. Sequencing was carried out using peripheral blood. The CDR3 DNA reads TGTGCCAGCAGTTACCCTTCACAGGGGCTTGGGCCCGGGGAGCTGTTTTTT. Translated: CASSYPSQGLGPGELFF. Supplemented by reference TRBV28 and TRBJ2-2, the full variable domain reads DVKVTQSSRYLVKRTGEKVFLECVQDMDHENMFWYRQDPGLGLRLIYFSYDVKMKEKGDIPEGYSVSREKKERFSLILESASTNQTSMYLCASSYPSQGLGPGELFFGEGSRLTVL.